These 2 T cell receptor beta chains were all obtained from the same sample, sequenced in a study of shared clonotypes between healthy human individuals. Clones were sequenced by immunoSEQ multiplex PCR, and TCRdb holds only the in-frame ones, with some missing. The table has approximately 500,000 clones, about 96% seen once. The specimen sequenced was naive CD4+ T cells sorted from blood. The subset denotes: CD45RA+ positively selected. The receptors stem from a woman in her 30s in good health.

The chain joins TRBV11-2 to TRBJ2-7; D tentatively reads TRBD1 or TRBD2 (6 bases each). Trimming took off 5 bases at V and 0 bases at J, with 20 bases between the two ends. From germline, CDR1 is SGHAT and CDR2 FQNNGV. CDR3 size: 17 residues. This CDR3 is CASSPLLGGPFSYEQYF. CDR3 nucleotide sequence: TGTGCCAGCAGCCCCCTTTTGGGGGGCCCTTTCTCCTACGAGCAGTACTTC. Full variable domain (remainder filled in from reference TRBV11-2 and TRBJ2-7): EAGVAQSPRYKIIEKRQSVAFWCNPISGHATLYWYQQILGQGPKLLIQFQNNGVVDDSQLPKDRFSAERLKGVDSTLKIQPAKLEDSAVYLCASSPLLGGPFSYEQYFGPGTRLTVT.

The V gene is TRBV19, the J gene TRBJ2-1; D possibly corresponds to TRBD2 (5 bases). With 4 bases removed from V and 9 bases from J, the gap between germline ends came to 13 bases. There are 13 residues in the CDR3. Germline CDR1 LNHDA, CDR2 SQIVND (reference sequence). CDR3 DNA: TGTGCCAGTAGTAGGACTCCTCCCTTTGAGCAGTTCTTC. Amino acids: CASSRTPPFEQFF.